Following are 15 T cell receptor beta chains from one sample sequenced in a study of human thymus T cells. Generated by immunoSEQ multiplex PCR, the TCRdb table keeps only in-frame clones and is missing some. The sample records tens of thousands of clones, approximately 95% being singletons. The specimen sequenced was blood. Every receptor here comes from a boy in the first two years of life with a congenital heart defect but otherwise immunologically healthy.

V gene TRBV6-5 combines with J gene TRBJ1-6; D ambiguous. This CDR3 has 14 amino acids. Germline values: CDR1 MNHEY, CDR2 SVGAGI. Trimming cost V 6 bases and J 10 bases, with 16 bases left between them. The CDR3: CASRENSAGSPLHF. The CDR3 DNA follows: TGTGCCAGCAGGGAGAACTCAGCGGGATCACCCCTCCACTTT.

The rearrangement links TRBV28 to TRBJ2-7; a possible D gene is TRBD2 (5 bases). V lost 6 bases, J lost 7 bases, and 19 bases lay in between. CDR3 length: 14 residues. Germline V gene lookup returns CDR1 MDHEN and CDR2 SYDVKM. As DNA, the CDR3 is TGTGCCAGCAGCCATAGACTCCTCCCGGGGGAGCAGTACTTC. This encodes CASSHRLLPGEQYF.

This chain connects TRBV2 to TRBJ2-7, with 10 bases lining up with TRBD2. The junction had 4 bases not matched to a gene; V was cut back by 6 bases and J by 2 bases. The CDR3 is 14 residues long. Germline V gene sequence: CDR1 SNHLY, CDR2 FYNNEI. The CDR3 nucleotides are TGTGCCAGCAGGGACAGCGGGGGGGCCTACGAGCAGTACTTC. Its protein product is CASRDSGGAYEQYF.

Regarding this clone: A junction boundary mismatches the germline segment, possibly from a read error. The CDR3 DNA reads TGTGCTAGCAGCCCCGGACAGGGGGAGCTGTTTTTT. Protein product: CASSPGQGELFF. This chain connects TRBV7-7 to TRBJ2-2, with TRBD1 as a possible D gene (6 bases). Looked up from germline, CDR1 is SSHAT and CDR2 is FNYEAQ (reference sequence). The CDR3 is 12 residues long.

The CDR3 nucleotides are TGTGCCAGCAGGCTCAGGACAGGGCTAGGCGCAGATACGCAGTATTTT. Protein sequence: CASRLRTGLGADTQYF. The chain combines TRBV2 with TRBJ2-3; 8 nucleotides agree with TRBD1. The length of the CDR3 is 16 residues. Trimming removed 6 bases from V and 4 bases from J; junction bases left unmatched: 12. CDR1 and CDR2 from the germline V gene are SNHLY and FYNNEI.

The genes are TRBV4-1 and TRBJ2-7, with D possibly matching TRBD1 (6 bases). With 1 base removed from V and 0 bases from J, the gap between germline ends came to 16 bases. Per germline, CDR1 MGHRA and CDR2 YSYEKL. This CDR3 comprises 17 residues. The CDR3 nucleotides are TGCGCCAGCAGCCAAGTAAAGATTGGGGACAACTCCTACGAGCAGTACTTC. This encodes CASSQVKIGDNSYEQYF.

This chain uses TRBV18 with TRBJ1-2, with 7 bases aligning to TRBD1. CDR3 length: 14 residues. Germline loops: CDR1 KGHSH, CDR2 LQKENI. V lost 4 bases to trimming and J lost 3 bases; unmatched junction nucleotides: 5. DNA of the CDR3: TGTGCCAGCTCACTATCAGACAGGGACTATGGCTACACCTTC. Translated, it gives CASSLSDRDYGYTF.

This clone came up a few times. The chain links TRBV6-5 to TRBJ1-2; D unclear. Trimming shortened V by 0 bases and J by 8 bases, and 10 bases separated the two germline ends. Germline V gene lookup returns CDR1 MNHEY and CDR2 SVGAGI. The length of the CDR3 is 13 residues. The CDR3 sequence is CASSYSGVGGYTF. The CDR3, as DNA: TGTGCCAGCAGTTACTCCGGGGTCGGGGGCTACACCTTC.

The CDR3 bases are TGTGCCAGCAGCTTCGGGCAGGGGAACACCGGGGAGCTGTTTTTT. Translating it yields CASSFGQGNTGELFF. The rearrangement links TRBV5-4 to TRBJ2-2, with D maybe TRBD1 (5 bases). The ends were cut back, 2 bases at V and 1 base at J, with 9 bases in the middle. Germline assignment: CDR1 SGHNT and CDR2 YYREEE (reference sequence). This CDR3 is built from 15 residues.

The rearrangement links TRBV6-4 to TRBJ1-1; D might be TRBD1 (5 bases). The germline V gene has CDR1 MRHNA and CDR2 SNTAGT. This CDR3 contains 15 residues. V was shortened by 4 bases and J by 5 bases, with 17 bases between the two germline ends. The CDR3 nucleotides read TGTGCCAGCAGTGTTACGGGGACTGGGAAGACTGAAGCTTTCTTT. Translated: CASSVTGTGKTEAFF.

In DNA, the CDR3 is TGTGCCAGTAGGTCTGGCGGGGGGTCTGGAGATACGCAGTATTTT. Translating it yields CASRSGGGSGDTQYF. This chain connects TRBV13 to TRBJ2-3; the match to TRBD2 covers 8 bases. CDR1 PRHDT and CDR2 FYEKMQ come from the germline V gene (reference sequence). V dropped 9 bases and J dropped 5; count of bases not matched to a gene: 13. CDR3 length: 15 amino acids.

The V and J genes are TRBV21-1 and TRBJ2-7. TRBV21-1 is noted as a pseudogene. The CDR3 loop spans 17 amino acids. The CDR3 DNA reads TGTGCCAGCAGTACAAAGAGCACGGGCTTTGGCTCCGACGAGCAGTACTTC. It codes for CASSTKSTGFGSDEQYF.

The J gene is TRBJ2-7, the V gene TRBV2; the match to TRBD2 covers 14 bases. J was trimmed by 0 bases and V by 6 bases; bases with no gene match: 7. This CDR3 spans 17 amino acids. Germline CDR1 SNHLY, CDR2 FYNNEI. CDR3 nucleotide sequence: TGTGCCAGCAGCGCCGGGACTAGCGGGGGAAGCTCCTACGAGCAGTACTTC. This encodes CASSAGTSGGSSYEQYF. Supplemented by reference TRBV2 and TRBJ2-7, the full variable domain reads EPEVTQTPSHQVTQMGQEVILRCVPISNHLYFYWYRQILGQKVEFLVSFYNNEISEKSEIFDDQFSVERPDGSNFTLKIRSTKLEDSAMYFCASSAGTSGGSSYEQYFGPGTRLTVT.

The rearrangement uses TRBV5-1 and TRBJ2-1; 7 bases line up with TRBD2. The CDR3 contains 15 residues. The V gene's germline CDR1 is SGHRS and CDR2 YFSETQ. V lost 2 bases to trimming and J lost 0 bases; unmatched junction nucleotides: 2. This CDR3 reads CASSFRDYSYNEQFF. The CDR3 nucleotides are TGCGCCAGCAGCTTCCGGGACTACTCCTACAATGAGCAGTTCTTC.

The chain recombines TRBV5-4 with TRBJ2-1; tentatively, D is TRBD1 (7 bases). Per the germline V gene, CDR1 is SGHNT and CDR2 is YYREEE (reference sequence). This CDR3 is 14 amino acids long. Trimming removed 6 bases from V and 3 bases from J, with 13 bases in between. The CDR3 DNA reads TGTGCCAGCACACGCGGGACAGACTACAATGAGCAGTTCTTC. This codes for CASTRGTDYNEQFF.